The 14 T cell receptor beta chains given below trace back to one sample, sequenced in a study of shared clonotypes between healthy human individuals. TCRdb's copy holds only in-frame clones and misses some; the assay was immunoSEQ multiplex PCR. The repertoire includes 2,500,000 or so clones, over 85% of them detected once, and around 0.4% sits in the top ten. The source material was naive CD4+ T cells from PBMCs. Subset noted: CD45RA+ positively selected. The source is a man younger than 30 in good health. Some clones in this sample may be carry-over from other donors' samples.

This chain links TRBV4-3 with TRBJ2-1, with 11 bases that match TRBD2. Germline V gene lookup returns CDR1 LGHNA and CDR2 YSLEER. V shed 2 bases, J shed 3 bases, and the junction held 12 bases outside the gene matches. The CDR3 is 19 residues long. The CDR3 loop is CASSQHPGGGLADYNEQFF. The CDR3 DNA sequence: TGCGCCAGCAGCCAACACCCAGGGGGGGGACTAGCGGACTACAATGAGCAGTTCTTC.

The genes are TRBV5-8 and TRBJ1-5; D perhaps matches TRBD1 (5 bases). The CDR3 length is 14 residues. The V gene lost 4 bases and the J gene lost 4 bases, with 12 bases spanning the gap. Germline CDR1 reads SGHTS; CDR2 reads YDEGEE. CDR3 sequence (DNA): TGTGCCAGCAGCCGGGACCTCCTTAATCAGCCCCAGCATTTT. As protein: CASSRDLLNQPQHF.

The chain joins TRBV9 to TRBJ1-1; D might be TRBD1 (6 bases). CDR3 length equals 16 residues. V was shortened by 0 bases and J by 1 base, with 13 bases between the two germline ends. The germline CDR1 and CDR2 sequences are SGDLS and YYNGEE. CDR3 region: CASSVGVRGANTEAFF. The CDR3, as DNA: TGTGCCAGCAGCGTAGGGGTTCGGGGGGCGAACACTGAAGCTTTCTTT. Drawing the rest from reference TRBV9 and TRBJ1-1, the complete variable domain is DSGVTQTPKHLITATGQRVTLRCSPRSGDLSVYWYQQSLDQGLQFLIQYYNGEERAKGNILERFSAQQFPDLHSELNLSSLELGDSALYFCASSVGVRGANTEAFFGQGTRLTVV.

In this sample, this clone turned up a few times. Other DNA sequences in this sample translate to the same CDR3. CDR3 DNA: TGCAGCGTTGGGGGCAGAGTCACAGATACGCAGTATTTT. Translation gives CSVGGRVTDTQYF. The gene calls are TRBV29-1 and TRBJ2-3; D perhaps matches TRBD1 (5 bases). The CDR3 loop spans 13 amino acids. Germline values: CDR1 SQVTM, CDR2 ANQGSEA. V was cut by 4 bases and J by 2 bases, with 10 bases left in between.

The CDR3 DNA reads TGCGCCAGCAGCTTGGCCCTCTCCGCAGGAGATGGCTACACCTTC. It translates to CASSLALSAGDGYTF. The J gene is TRBJ1-2, the V gene TRBV5-1; no reliable D call. Per germline, CDR1 SGHRS and CDR2 YFSETQ. There are 15 residues in the CDR3. Trimming left V 0 bases short and J 6 bases short, with 15 bases between. The full variable domain, with the rest looked up from reference TRBV5-1 and TRBJ1-2, is KAGVTQTPRYLIKTRGQQVTLSCSPISGHRSVSWYQQTPGQGLQFLFEYFSETQRNKGNFPGRFSGRQFSNSRSEMNVSTLELGDSALYLCASSLALSAGDGYTFGSGTRLTVV.

V is TRBV18 and J is TRBJ2-3; possibly TRBD1 for D (6 bases). The germline gives CDR1 KGHSH, CDR2 LQKENI. The CDR3 loop spans 15 amino acids. Deletions cut 0 bases from V and 2 bases from J, with 9 bases between. The CDR3 region is CASSPPNRDTDTQYF. CDR3 sequence (DNA): TGTGCCAGCTCACCACCGAACAGGGACACAGATACGCAGTATTTT.

This chain connects TRBV30 to TRBJ1-3; 12 positions match TRBD1. Trimming took 0 bases from V and 3 from J; bases not matched to a gene: 12. The germline V gene has CDR1 GTSNPN and CDR2 SVGIG (reference sequence). The CDR3 is 19 amino acids. The DNA for the CDR3 is TGTGCCTGGAGTGTACTGCGCTTTGGGACAGGGGGCCGTGGAAACACCATATATTTT. Amino acid sequence: CAWSVLRFGTGGRGNTIYF.

The chain recombines TRBV6-1 with TRBJ1-3, with D possibly being TRBD1 (6 bases). The V end was cut by 3 bases, the J end by 7 bases, with 16 bases between. The CDR3 extends over 15 amino acids. CDR1 is MNHNS and CDR2 is SASEGT in the germline V gene. The CDR3 nucleotides read TGTGCCAGCAGTGACAGGGGTTTGGGTTTGAACACCATATATTTT. It yields the protein CASSDRGLGLNTIYF.

The chain is built from TRBV5-4 and TRBJ1-4, with D tentatively TRBD1 (5 bases). The CDR3 loop spans 14 amino acids. Germline V lookup: CDR1 SGHNT, CDR2 YYREEE (reference sequence). Trimming removed 4 bases at V and 5 bases at J, with 12 bases between. The CDR3 reads CASSPNGGNEKLFF. The CDR3 DNA is TGTGCCAGCAGCCCGAACGGGGGGAATGAAAAACTGTTTTTT.

The CDR3 bases are TGTGCCAGAAGCTTGGAGGCAGGGTTCGGGAAAAGACAGCCCCAGCATTTT. It codes for CARSLEAGFGKRQPQHF. This rearrangement joins TRBV5-3 to TRBJ1-5; TRBD1 might be the D (5 bases). TRBV5-3 is an open reading frame whose function is uncertain. The CDR3 is 17 amino acids. V shed 0 bases and J shed 7 bases, with 20 bases lying between them.

The chain combines TRBV29-1 with TRBJ2-3; 7 bases map to TRBD1. V lost 6 bases, J lost 2 bases, and 2 bases stayed unmatched. CDR3 size: 12 residues. Germline CDR1 and CDR2: SQVTM and ANQGSEA. As DNA, the CDR3 is TGCAGCGTGACAGGGCACACAGATACGCAGTATTTT. Protein product: CSVTGHTDTQYF.

J is TRBJ1-1 and V is TRBV7-2; D is uncertain. The CDR3 is made up of 13 amino acids. The V end lost 5 bases, the J end lost 5 bases, and 12 bases lay between the germline ends. Germline CDR1 reads SGHTA; CDR2 reads FQGNSA. The DNA for the CDR3 is TGTGCCAGCAGCGCCGTTAGTGGTACTGAAGCTTTCTTT. This sequence encodes CASSAVSGTEAFF.

This chain joins TRBV27 and TRBJ2-1; D may be TRBD2 (5 bases). The CDR3 totals 12 residues. Between the trimmed V and J ends, which lost 6 bases and 16 bases, there was a span of 19 bases. Germline values: CDR1 MNHEY, CDR2 SMNVEV (reference sequence). The CDR3 DNA reads TGTGCCAGCAGGGCCCTGGAGAGGGCTTATTTCTTC. This sequence encodes CASRALERAYFF.

This chain uses TRBV9 with TRBJ2-2, with a weak D call TRBD1 (6 bases). CDR3 length equals 16 residues. Looked up from germline, CDR1 is SGDLS and CDR2 is YYNGEE. V lost 3 bases to trimming and J lost 4 bases, with 16 bases between them. CDR3 nucleotides: TGTGCCAGCAGCGGCAGGGGCTCGCGCGGCACCGGGGAGCTGTTTTTT. It encodes CASSGRGSRGTGELFF.